This TCR beta chain was observed in a study of cytomegalovirus exposure and HLA in healthy donors. General study points: A few of the chains that were CMV-associated were confirmed in vitro to be specific for CMV antigens.

CDR1 SGHRS and CDR2 YFSETQ come from the germline V gene. V lost 6 bases and J lost 3; bases outside the gene matches: 25. The CDR3 contains 20 residues. PCR was performed using 60 Vbeta and 13 Jbeta primers. Method: immunoSEQ multiplex PCR; TCRdb's copy keeps in-frame clones and lacks some. The sample has about 160,000 clones, around 80% seen once. This clone has a single count. Antigen unknown. The V gene is TRBV5-1, the J gene TRBJ2-7; 9 nucleotides line up with TRBD1. The sample was PBMCs. The receptor was derived from a male donor in good health and CMV-seropositive. The CDR3 DNA is TGCGCCAGCACCCCAAGGGGAGGGGACAGGGAACCTGCTACCAACTACGAGCAGTACTTC. Translation: CASTPRGGDREPATNYEQYF.